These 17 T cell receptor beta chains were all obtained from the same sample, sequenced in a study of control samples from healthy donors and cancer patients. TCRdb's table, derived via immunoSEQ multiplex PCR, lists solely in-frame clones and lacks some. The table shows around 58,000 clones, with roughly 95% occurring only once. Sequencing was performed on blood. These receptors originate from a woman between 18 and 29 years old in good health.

The CDR3 DNA is TGTGCCAGCAGTTTCCAAGGGTATGGCTACACCTTC. The encoded protein is CASSFQGYGYTF. The genes are TRBV28 and TRBJ1-2; no clear D. V was pared by 3 bases and J by 5 bases, with 7 bases between. The germline CDR1 and CDR2 sequences are MDHEN and SYDVKM. This CDR3 spans 12 amino acids.

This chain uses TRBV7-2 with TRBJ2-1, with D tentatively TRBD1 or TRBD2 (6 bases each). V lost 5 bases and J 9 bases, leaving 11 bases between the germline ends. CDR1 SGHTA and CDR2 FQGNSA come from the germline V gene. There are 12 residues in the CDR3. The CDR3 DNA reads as TGTGCCAGCAGCAGTAGGGGGGTTGAGCAGTTCTTC. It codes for CASSSRGVEQFF.

CDR3 loop: CASSLRYRGWLGDEQFF. CDR3 DNA sequence: TGTGCCAGCAGCCTTCGTTACAGGGGCTGGTTAGGGGATGAGCAGTTCTTC. This rearrangement joins TRBV14 to TRBJ2-1; 7 bases map to TRBD1. The germline CDR1 and CDR2 sequences are SGHDN and FVKESK. This CDR3 contains 17 residues. Trimming cost V 4 bases and J 8 bases; bases outside gene matches: 17.

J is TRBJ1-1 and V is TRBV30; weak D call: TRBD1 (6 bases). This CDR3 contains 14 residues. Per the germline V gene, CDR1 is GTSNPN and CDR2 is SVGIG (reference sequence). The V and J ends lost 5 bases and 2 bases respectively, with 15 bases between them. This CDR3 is CAWATGLANTEAFF. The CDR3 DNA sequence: TGTGCCTGGGCGACAGGTTTAGCAAACACTGAAGCTTTCTTT.

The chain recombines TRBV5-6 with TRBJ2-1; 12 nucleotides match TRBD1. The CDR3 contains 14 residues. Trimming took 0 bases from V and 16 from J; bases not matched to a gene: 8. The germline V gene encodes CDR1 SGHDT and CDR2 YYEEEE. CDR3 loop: CASSLANLGTGGFF. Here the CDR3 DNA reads TGTGCCAGCAGCTTGGCGAATTTGGGGACAGGGGGCTTCTTC.

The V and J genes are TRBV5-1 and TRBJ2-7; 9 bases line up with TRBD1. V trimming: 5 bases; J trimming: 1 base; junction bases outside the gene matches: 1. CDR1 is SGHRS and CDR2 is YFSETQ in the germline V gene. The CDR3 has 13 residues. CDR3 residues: CASRGTGSYEQYF. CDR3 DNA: TGCGCCAGCAGGGGGACAGGGTCCTACGAGCAGTACTTC.

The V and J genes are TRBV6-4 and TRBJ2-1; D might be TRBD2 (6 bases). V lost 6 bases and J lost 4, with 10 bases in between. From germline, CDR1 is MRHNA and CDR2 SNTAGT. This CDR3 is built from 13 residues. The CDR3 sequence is CASSPSEYNEQFF. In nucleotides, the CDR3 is TGTGCCAGCAGCCCTAGCGAGTACAATGAGCAGTTCTTC.

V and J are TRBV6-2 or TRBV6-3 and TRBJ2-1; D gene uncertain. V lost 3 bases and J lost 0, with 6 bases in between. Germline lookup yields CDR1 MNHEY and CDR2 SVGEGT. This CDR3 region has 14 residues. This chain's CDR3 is CASSYLASYNEQFF. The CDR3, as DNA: TGTGCCAGCAGTTATTTGGCCTCCTACAATGAGCAGTTCTTC.

The CDR3, as DNA: TGTGCAAGTCGCCCTCCGCTTGTTCTCCCTAGGGTCTTC. It specifies CASRPPLVLPRVF. V usage is TRBV12-2 and J usage is TRBJ2-1. TRBV12-2 is listed as a pseudogene. This CDR3 spans 13 amino acids.

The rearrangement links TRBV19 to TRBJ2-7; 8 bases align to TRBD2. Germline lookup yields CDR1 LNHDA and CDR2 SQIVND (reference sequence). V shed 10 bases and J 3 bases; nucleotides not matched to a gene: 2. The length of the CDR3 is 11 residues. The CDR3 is CAKAGDYEQYF. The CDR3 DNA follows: TGTGCCAAAGCGGGAGACTACGAGCAGTACTTC.

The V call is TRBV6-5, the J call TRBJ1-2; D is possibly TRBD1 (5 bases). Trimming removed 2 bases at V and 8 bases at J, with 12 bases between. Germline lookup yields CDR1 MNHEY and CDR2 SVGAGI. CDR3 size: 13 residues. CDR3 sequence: CASSYPLGGGYTF. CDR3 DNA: TGTGCCAGCAGTTACCCCTTGGGGGGAGGCTACACCTTC.

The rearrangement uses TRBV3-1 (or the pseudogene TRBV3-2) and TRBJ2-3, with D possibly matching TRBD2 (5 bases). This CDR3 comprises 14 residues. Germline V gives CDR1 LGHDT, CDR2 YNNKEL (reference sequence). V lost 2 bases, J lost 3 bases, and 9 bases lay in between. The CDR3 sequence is CASSQWTLTDTQYF. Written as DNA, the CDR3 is TGTGCCAGCAGCCAATGGACTCTTACAGATACGCAGTATTTT.

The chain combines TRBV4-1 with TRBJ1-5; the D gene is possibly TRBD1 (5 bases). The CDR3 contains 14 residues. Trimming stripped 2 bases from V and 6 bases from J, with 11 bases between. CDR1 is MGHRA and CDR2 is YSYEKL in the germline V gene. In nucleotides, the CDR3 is TGCGCCAGCAGCCAACAGGGCTCCAGTCAGCCCCAGCATTTT. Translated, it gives CASSQQGSSQPQHF.

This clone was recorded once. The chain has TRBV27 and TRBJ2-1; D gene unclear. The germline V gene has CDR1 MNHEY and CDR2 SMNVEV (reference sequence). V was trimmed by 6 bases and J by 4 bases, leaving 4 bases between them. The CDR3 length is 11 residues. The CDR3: CASRSYNEQFF. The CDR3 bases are TGTGCCAGCAGAAGTTACAATGAGCAGTTCTTC.

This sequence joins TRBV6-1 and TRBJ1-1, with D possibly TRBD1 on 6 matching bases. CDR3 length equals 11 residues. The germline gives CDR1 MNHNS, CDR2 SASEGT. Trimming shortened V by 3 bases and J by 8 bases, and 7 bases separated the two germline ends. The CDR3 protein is CASSDGQEAFF. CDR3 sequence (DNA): TGTGCCAGCAGTGATGGACAGGAAGCTTTCTTT.

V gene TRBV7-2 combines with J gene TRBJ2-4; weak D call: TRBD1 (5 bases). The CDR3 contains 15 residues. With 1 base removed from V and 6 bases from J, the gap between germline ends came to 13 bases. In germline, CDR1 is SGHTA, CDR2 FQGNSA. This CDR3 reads CASSLVGTQGNIQYF. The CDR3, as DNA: TGTGCCAGCAGCTTAGTTGGTACTCAGGGAAACATTCAGTACTTC.

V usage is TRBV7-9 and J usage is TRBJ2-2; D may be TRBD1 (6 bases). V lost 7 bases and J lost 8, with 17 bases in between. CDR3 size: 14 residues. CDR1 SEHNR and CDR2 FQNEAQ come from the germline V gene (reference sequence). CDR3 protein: CASTYISGTGELFF. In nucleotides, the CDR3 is TGTGCCAGCACCTATATATCCGGGACAGGGGAGCTGTTTTTT.